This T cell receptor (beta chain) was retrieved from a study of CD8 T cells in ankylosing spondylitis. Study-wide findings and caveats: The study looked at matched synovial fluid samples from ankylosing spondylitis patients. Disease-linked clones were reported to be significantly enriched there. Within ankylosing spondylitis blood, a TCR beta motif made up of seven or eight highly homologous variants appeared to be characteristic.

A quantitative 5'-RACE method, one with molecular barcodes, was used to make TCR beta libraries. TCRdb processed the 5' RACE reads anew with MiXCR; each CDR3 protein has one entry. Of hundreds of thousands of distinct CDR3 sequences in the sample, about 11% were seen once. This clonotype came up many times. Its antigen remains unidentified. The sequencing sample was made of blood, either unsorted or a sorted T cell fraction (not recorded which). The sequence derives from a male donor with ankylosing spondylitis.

CDR3 amino acids: CASSPGGGATNEKLFF. CDR3 coding DNA: TGTGCCAGCAGCCCGGGTGGTGGGGCAACTAATGAAAAACTGTTTTTT. This chain uses TRBV7-2 with TRBJ1-4; no clear D gene. From germline, CDR1 is SGHTA and CDR2 FQGNSA. The CDR3 has 16 residues. Trimming stripped 5 bases from V and 0 bases from J, with 13 bases between.